This passage covers 25 T cell receptor beta chains from one sample sequenced in a study of blood T cells in healthy people across ages. A second roughly 6 to 11 cycle PCR used barcoded and J-beta primers. A single record per CDR3 protein comes from TCRdb applying MiXCR to the 5' RACE reads. The table lists about 290,000 distinct CDR3 sequences, 25% to 30% of them singletons. The specimen sequenced was blood. These receptors all come from a woman in her 70s in good health.

This clonotype was counted only a few times. The V and J genes are TRBV29-1 and TRBJ2-1, with D maybe TRBD2 (5 bases). The CDR3 has 10 amino acids. Between the trimmed V and J ends, which lost 7 bases and 13 bases, there was a span of 14 bases. Looked up from germline, CDR1 is SQVTM and CDR2 is ANQGSEA. The CDR3 loop reads CSAGKDFQFF. The CDR3 region has the DNA TGCAGCGCTGGAAAGGACTTCCAGTTCTTC.

The chain couples TRBV25-1 to TRBJ2-7, with D unresolved. Germline CDR1 reads MGHDK; CDR2 reads SYGVNS. The V end was cut by 6 bases, the J end by 7 bases, with 10 bases between. CDR3 length: 11 amino acids. This CDR3 reads CASSASWEQYF. The CDR3 DNA sequence: TGTGCCAGCAGCGCGAGCTGGGAGCAGTACTTC.

The chain carries TRBV4-3 and TRBJ1-2; weak D call: TRBD1 (6 bases). V was pared by 0 bases and J by 3 bases, with 11 bases between. This CDR3 comprises 15 residues. Germline V gives CDR1 LGHNA, CDR2 YSLEER. The CDR3 nucleotides read TGCGCCAGCAGCCAAGATAGGGAGGGGGACTATGGCTACACCTTC. Translated: CASSQDREGDYGYTF.

This clonotype turned up a few times. V gene TRBV12-3 or TRBV12-4 combines with J gene TRBJ2-4; tentative D call: TRBD1 (7 bases). The ends were cut back, 8 bases at V and 0 bases at J, with 20 bases in the middle. This CDR3 region has 17 residues. DNA of the CDR3: TGTGCCAGCCCTAAACATTCAGGGGGGTTAGCCAAAAACATTCAGTACTTC. Protein sequence: CASPKHSGGLAKNIQYF.

The rearrangement joins TRBV6-1 to TRBJ2-1; tentatively, D is TRBD1 or TRBD2 (5 bases each). Per germline, CDR1 MNHNS and CDR2 SASEGT. The V and J ends lost 6 bases and 5 bases respectively, with 11 bases between them. The CDR3 consists of 13 residues. The CDR3 spells CASRAGANNEQFF. The CDR3, as DNA: TGTGCCAGCAGGGCCGGGGCCAACAATGAGCAGTTCTTC.

The chain combines TRBV7-8 with TRBJ1-3, with D uncertain. This CDR3 is 15 amino acids long. The V and J ends lost 0 bases and 2 bases respectively, with 8 bases between them. In germline, CDR1 is SGHVS, CDR2 FQNEAQ. CDR3 protein: CASSLAGRTGNTIYF. CDR3 sequence (DNA): TGTGCCAGCAGCTTAGCCGGGAGAACTGGAAACACCATATATTTT.

The genes are TRBV28 and TRBJ2-5; D uncertain. V gave up 2 bases and J gave up 3 bases, with 13 bases separating them. The CDR3 runs 15 residues. The germline gives CDR1 MDHEN, CDR2 SYDVKM. The CDR3 region is CASSLVGSTKETQYF. CDR3 DNA sequence: TGTGCCAGCAGTTTAGTGGGCAGTACGAAAGAGACCCAGTACTTC.

The chain is built from TRBV7-8 and TRBJ2-5; 8 nucleotides line up with TRBD1. Germline V gives CDR1 SGHVS, CDR2 FQNEAQ. CDR3 length equals 15 residues. With 4 bases clipped from V and 5 bases from J, the junction kept 9 bases outside the gene matches. Written as DNA, the CDR3 is TGTGCCAGCAGCTCAGACCAGGGGGCAGGGGAGACCCAGTACTTC. This codes for CASSSDQGAGETQYF.

This sequence joins TRBV4-3 and TRBJ2-7; TRBD2 aligns across 11 bases. The J call is uncertain, as TRBJ2-1 better fits the DNA end. CDR1 and CDR2 from the germline V gene are LGHNA and YSLEER. The CDR3 is 18 amino acids. In DNA form, the CDR3 reads TGCGCCAGCAGCCAAAGTCCCCCCGGGACTAGCGGCTACAATGAGCAGTTCTTC. Encoded protein: CASSQSPPGTSGYNEQFF.

This clonotype was observed a single time. The chain employs TRBV19 and TRBJ1-1, with D uncertain. The CDR3 runs 12 residues. Germline V CDR1 and CDR2: LNHDA, SQIVND (reference sequence). Trimming took 5 bases from V and 3 from J, leaving 7 bases between them. The CDR3 loop reads CASSGRYTEAFF. As DNA, the CDR3 is TGTGCCAGTAGTGGACGGTACACTGAAGCTTTCTTT.

This clonotype has more than one count but fewer than ten. This sequence joins TRBV5-6 and TRBJ2-7; D possibly corresponds to TRBD2 (5 bases). The CDR3 is 14 amino acids. CDR1 is SGHDT and CDR2 is YYEEEE in the germline V gene. The V and J ends lost 1 base and 5 bases respectively, with 13 bases between them. The CDR3 coding sequence is TGTGCCAGCAGCTTGCGGCGGGTGGGTCACGAGCAGTACTTC. Protein: CASSLRRVGHEQYF.

There are a few counts of this clonotype. This rearrangement joins TRBV6-5 to TRBJ1-2; a weak D match, TRBD1 (5 bases). Deletions cut 6 bases from V and 2 bases from J, with 10 bases between. Germline lookup yields CDR1 MNHEY and CDR2 SVGAGI. This CDR3 has 13 amino acids. CDR3 in amino acids: CASSRDGNYGYTF. CDR3 bases: TGTGCCAGCAGCCGGGACGGAAACTATGGCTACACCTTC.

This clonotype has only a few counts. CDR3 residues: CASGAGSGRVGDTQYF. The CDR3 DNA reads TGTGCTAGTGGGGCCGGAAGCGGGAGGGTAGGGGATACGCAGTATTTT. The chain joins TRBV12-5 to TRBJ2-3, with TRBD2 matching over 10 bases. The CDR3 is 16 residues long. CDR1 and CDR2 (germline): LGHNT, FRNRAP. The junction had 12 bases not matched to a gene; V was cut back by 6 bases and J by 6 bases.

In this sample, this clonotype turned up a few times. The CDR3 protein is CASSSPGRTEAFF. For the CDR3, the DNA is TGTGCCAGCAGCTCCCCGGGGAGAACTGAAGCTTTCTTT. The chain carries TRBV28 and TRBJ1-1, with D unresolved. Germline assignment: CDR1 MDHEN and CDR2 SYDVKM. The CDR3 runs 13 residues. Trimming pared 6 bases from V and 5 bases from J, leaving 13 bases between.

This clonotype was observed many times. The genes are TRBV28 and TRBJ1-2; D gene unclear. This CDR3 is 14 amino acids long. Trimming left V 5 bases short and J 4 bases short, with 14 bases between. Germline lookup yields CDR1 MDHEN and CDR2 SYDVKM. For the CDR3, the DNA is TGTGCCAGCAGTCCAGGCCCCAAGACCTATGGCTACACCTTC. It encodes CASSPGPKTYGYTF.

This clonotype occurred many times. This chain joins TRBV29-1 and TRBJ2-3; 12 bases fit TRBD2. V was clipped by 4 bases and J by 0 bases; unmatched bases: 2. This CDR3 region has 15 residues. The V gene's germline CDR1 is SQVTM and CDR2 ANQGSEA. The CDR3 nucleotides read TGCAGCGTTGGAGGGACTAGCGGGAGCACAGATACGCAGTATTTT. Translated: CSVGGTSGSTDTQYF.

This clonotype has just a few counts. This chain connects TRBV27 to TRBJ2-5; D remains ambiguous. The J call could be wrong; TRBJ2-7 is a better fit for the DNA end. The CDR3 has 11 residues. Germline loops: CDR1 MNHEY, CDR2 SMNVEV (reference sequence). The CDR3 DNA reads TGTGCCAGCAGTCCACTGGGCGAGCAGTACTTC. Translation: CASSPLGEQYF.

This clonotype was found a few times. The rearrangement links TRBV19 to TRBJ1-2; 8 bases align to TRBD1. This CDR3 contains 15 residues. V was pared by 6 bases and J by 6 bases, with 12 bases of the junction left unmatched. CDR1 and CDR2 (germline): LNHDA, SQIVND (reference sequence). CDR3 in DNA: TGTGCCAGTAGGCCTGGGGACAGGTGGATCCATGGCTACACCTTC. Protein product: CASRPGDRWIHGYTF.

The chain joins TRBV7-4 to TRBJ2-7; no reliable D call. Trimming shortened V by 2 bases and J by 12 bases, and 29 bases separated the two germline ends. CDR1 and CDR2 (germline): SGHVT, SQSDAQ. The CDR3 extends over 17 amino acids. This CDR3 is CASSLRGPLQSHSPWYF. The CDR3 DNA reads TGTGCCAGCAGCTTACGAGGCCCCCTCCAGAGCCACTCGCCGTGGTACTTC.

The genes are TRBV24-1 and TRBJ1-4; 8 nucleotides match TRBD1. This CDR3 comprises 16 residues. With V trimmed by 3 bases and J by 7 bases, 9 bases remained unmatched. Germline CDR1 is KGHDR and CDR2 is SFDVKD. The CDR3 nucleotides read TGTGCCACCAGTGATCCGGGCAGGGACAGGCCTGAAAAACTGTTTTTT. Its translation: CATSDPGRDRPEKLFF.

This clonotype was detected a few times. This chain uses TRBV19 with TRBJ2-3; D is ambiguous. The length of the CDR3 is 11 residues. The ends were cut back, 3 bases at V and 6 bases at J, with 4 bases in the middle. From germline, CDR1 is LNHDA and CDR2 SQIVND (reference sequence). The CDR3 nucleotides are TGTGCCAGTAGTATTGGGGATACGCAGTATTTT. This codes for CASSIGDTQYF.

The chain recombines TRBV20-1 with TRBJ2-3; D gene ambiguous. V was shortened by 7 bases and J by 1 base, with 9 bases between the two germline ends. This CDR3 has 12 residues. Germline values: CDR1 DFQATT, CDR2 SNEGSKA (reference sequence). The CDR3 DNA reads as TGCAGTGTGGTGCGGCGCACAGATACGCAGTATTTT. This translates into CSVVRRTDTQYF.

The chain has TRBV20-1 and TRBJ1-5; D call uncertain. V was clipped by 5 bases and J by 4 bases, with 12 bases between them. This CDR3 has 13 residues. Germline CDR1 reads DFQATT; CDR2 reads SNEGSKA (reference sequence). The CDR3 bases are TGCAGTGCTCGAACAACAATAAATCAGCCCCAGCATTTT. Translating gives CSARTTINQPQHF.

V gene TRBV5-1 combines with J gene TRBJ2-7, with 15 bases aligning to TRBD2. V lost 4 bases to trimming and J lost 4 bases; unmatched junction nucleotides: 3. The CDR3 contains 15 residues. Germline V gene data show CDR1 as SGHRS and CDR2 as YFSETQ. In nucleotides, the CDR3 is TGCGCCAGCAGCGTGGGACTAGCGGGGGGATACGAGCAGTACTTC. Protein sequence: CASSVGLAGGYEQYF.

The rearrangement uses TRBV5-6 and TRBJ2-1; D is uncertain. Per germline, CDR1 SGHDT and CDR2 YYEEEE. Trimming removed 3 bases at V and 12 bases at J, with 22 bases between. The CDR3 covers 15 residues. The CDR3 protein is CASSYAGPSQMGQFF. CDR3 DNA: TGTGCCAGCAGCTACGCCGGGCCTTCCCAAATGGGGCAGTTCTTC.